Below are 5 T cell receptor beta chains sequenced from a single sample in a study of T cells after yellow fever vaccination. Using its own MiXCR run on the 5' RACE reads, TCRdb lists one record per CDR3 protein. Counted here are some 250,000 distinct CDR3 sequences, approximately 3.8% occurring once; the ten biggest clones make up about 19%. The sample in question was PBMCs, obtained 15 days after the yellow fever booster vaccination. These TCRs come from a man aged 18 to 35 who received the YFV17D yellow fever vaccine.

This clonotype was detected many times. The rearrangement uses TRBV20-1 and TRBJ2-7, with D possibly matching TRBD1 (5 bases). Germline CDR1 and CDR2: DFQATT and SNEGSKA (reference sequence). This CDR3 comprises 13 residues. Trimming took 0 bases from V and 11 from J, leaving 17 bases between them. The CDR3 region has the DNA TGCAGTGCTAGAGATCAAGGGGTTTTTGGCGAGTACTTC. This translates into CSARDQGVFGEYF.

This clonotype was observed at least ten times. The chain links TRBV7-9 to TRBJ2-1; TRBD1 or TRBD2 may be the D gene (5 bases each). V was pared by 4 bases and J by 6 bases, with 16 bases between. The CDR3 loop spans 15 amino acids. Germline assignment: CDR1 SEHNR and CDR2 FQNEAQ (reference sequence). CDR3 nucleotides: TGTGCCAGCAGCTCGTACGGGGCTACCGGCAATGAGCAGTTCTTC. It specifies CASSSYGATGNEQFF.

This clonotype was counted at least ten times. The chain joins TRBV4-2 to TRBJ1-1; D not certain. The germline V and J ends were trimmed by 4 bases and 3 bases, with 6 bases remaining between them. Germline V gene data show CDR1 as LGHNA and CDR2 as YNFKEQ. CDR3 length: 12 residues. Here the CDR3 DNA reads TGTGCCAGCAGCCGGTGGGACACTGAAGCTTTCTTT. Amino acids: CASSRWDTEAFF.

This clonotype was counted at least ten times. The chain joins TRBV7-2 to TRBJ1-4; D gene uncertain. The V gene's germline CDR1 is SGHTA and CDR2 FQGNSA. Between the trimmed V and J ends, which lost 2 bases and 3 bases, there was a span of 4 bases. CDR3 size: 13 residues. The CDR3 region is CASSLNPNEKLFF. The CDR3 DNA follows: TGTGCCAGCAGCTTAAACCCTAATGAAAAACTGTTTTTT.

This clonotype showed up many times. This chain connects TRBV7-9 to TRBJ2-7; no reliable D call. This CDR3 has 12 amino acids. From germline, CDR1 is SEHNR and CDR2 FQNEAQ (reference sequence). The CDR3 spells CVSGKDSYEQYF. CDR3 bases: TGTGTATCTGGGAAGGACTCCTACGAGCAGTACTTC.